Listed below are T cell receptor beta chains from one sample, sequenced in a study of T cells after yellow fever vaccination. TCRdb redid the calling of the 5' RACE reads with MiXCR, one entry per CDR3 protein. The sample carries roughly 180,000 distinct CDR3 sequences, about 6% recorded once. The specimen was CD4+ T cells sorted from PBMCs, collected on the day of the first yellow fever vaccination. The receptors here all came from a man aged 18-30 years who received the YFV17D yellow fever vaccine. Each CDR3 is given with its conserved first and last residue. The order of the fields is CDR3 length, V gene, J gene, clone size, D gene, CDR3 DNA, CDR3 protein. D genes are given only for firm matches. Expanded clones are given a class, and other clones once, few, many or no size at all.

15	TRBV5-4	TRBJ2-3	many	TRBD1	TGTGCCAGCAGCTTGGACAGGGGCCTCACAGATACGCAGTATTTT	CASSLDRGLTDTQYF
13	TRBV5-1	TRBJ2-7	many	-	TGCGCCAGCGCTGCAGACACGTTGGGTGAGCAGTACTTC	CASAADTLGEQYF
11	TRBV7-3	TRBJ1-2	few	-	TGTGCCAGCGGTGCGGACTATGGCTACACCTTC	CASGADYGYTF
14	TRBV11-3	TRBJ2-1	-	-	TGTGCCAGCAGCCCGGCGGATGGCTACAATGAGCAGCTCTTC	CASSPADGYNEQLF
13	TRBV20-1	TRBJ1-1	few	TRBD1	TGCAGTGCTATGGGACAGAGGAACACTGAAGCTTTCTTT	CSAMGQRNTEAFF
13	TRBV20-1	TRBJ2-3	-	-	TGCAGTGCTCCTGTGGGAGGAACAGATACGCAGTATTTT	CSAPVGGTDTQYF
15	TRBV4-2	TRBJ2-2	few	-	TGTGCCAGCAGCCAAGGGTTAGGGGACACCGGGGAGCTGTTTTTT	CASSQGLGDTGELFF
13	TRBV30	TRBJ1-5	few	-	TGTGCCTGGAGTGCCCGAAGCAATCAGCCCCAGCATTTT	CAWSARSNQPQHF
13	TRBV15	TRBJ2-5	few	-	TGTGCCACCAGCAGAATCCCGGGGGAGACCCAGTACTTC	CATSRIPGETQYF
15	TRBV5-5	TRBJ1-6	-	TRBD1	TGTGCCAGCAGCATCGACGGACAGGGTAATTCACCCCTCCACTTT	CASSIDGQGNSPLHF
14	TRBV6-2/TRBV6-3	TRBJ1-2	many	-	TGTGCCAGCAGTTACTCGGCCTACAGGGAGTACGACACCTTC	CASSYSAYREYDTF
13	TRBV29-1	TRBJ1-1	many	-	TGCAGCGGGGGGGTCCGTGGAGACACTGAAGCTTTCTTT	CSGGVRGDTEAFF
16	TRBV6-1	TRBJ1-6	few	TRBD1	TGTGCCAGCAGTGAGGGGACAGGGGGCGTTAATTCACCCCTCCACTTT	CASSEGTGGVNSPLHF
11	TRBV20-1	TRBJ1-2	few	TRBD1	TGCAGTTCAACAGGGGAGTATGGCTACACCTTC	CSSTGEYGYTF
13	TRBV5-1	TRBJ2-5	-	-	TGCGCCAGCAGGACAGGTAGTCAAGAGACCCAGTACTTC	CASRTGSQETQYF
14	TRBV7-9	TRBJ1-1	many	-	TGTGCCAGCAGACCCAATTCCGGGGGCACTGAAGCTTTCTTT	CASRPNSGGTEAFF
14	TRBV6-5	TRBJ1-6	-	TRBD1	TGTGCCAGCAGGACGACAGGGTCTAATTCACCCCTCCACTTT	CASRTTGSNSPLHF
15	TRBV5-1	TRBJ2-3	many	TRBD1	TGCGCCAGCAAAGATGGGACAGGGGCTACAGATACGCAGTATTTT	CASKDGTGATDTQYF
14	TRBV6-2/TRBV6-3	TRBJ2-5	-	-	TGTGCCAGCGGCACGAGGGCGGTCCAAGAGACCCAGTACTTC	CASGTRAVQETQYF
12	TRBV29-1	TRBJ1-3	-	-	TGCAGCGTTGAACCAGGGGCGGACACCATATATTTT	CSVEPGADTIYF
14	TRBV7-2	TRBJ2-1	-	-	TGTGCCAGCAGCTTAGGACTAGGGGGCGATGAGCAGTTCTTC	CASSLGLGGDEQFF
14	TRBV7-9	TRBJ2-7	many	TRBD1	TGTGCCAGCAGCTCTGGGGGACAGGGATACGAGCAGTACTTC	CASSSGGQGYEQYF
11	TRBV5-1	TRBJ2-5	-	-	TGCGCCAGCCAAGTAGGAACGACCCAGTACTTC	CASQVGTTQYF
14	TRBV6-1	TRBJ2-7	few	TRBD1	TGTGCCAGCAGTGTACCGGGACAGCCCTACGAGCAGTACTTC	CASSVPGQPYEQYF
15	TRBV7-2	TRBJ2-1	many	-	TGTGCCAGCAGCTTAGCTTGGACTAGGGGGAATGAGCAGTTCTTC	CASSLAWTRGNEQFF
15	TRBV5-1	TRBJ2-3	-	-	TGCGCCAGCGCGCGGCTGGAGTATCGCACAGATACGCAGTATTTT	CASARLEYRTDTQYF
14	TRBV6-1	TRBJ1-1	few	-	TGTGCCAGCAATAGAGGCACCGGGGGTACTGAAGCTTTCTTT	CASNRGTGGTEAFF
14	TRBV12-3/TRBV12-4	TRBJ2-1	many	TRBD2	TGTGCCAGCAGCCGGGACTACCAAGACAATGAGCAGTTCTTC	CASSRDYQDNEQFF
15	TRBV27	TRBJ2-3	-	TRBD1	TGTGCCAGCAGTTTATCAGAACAGGGGGCAGATACGCAGTATTTT	CASSLSEQGADTQYF
16	TRBV20-1	TRBJ1-2	-	-	TGCATTGCTAGGGAGACCGGGGGCCGCCAGATATATGGCTACACCTTC	CIARETGGRQIYGYTF
16	TRBV4-3	TRBJ2-2	-	TRBD2	TGCGCCAGCAGCCACCTCCTGGCGGGGGGTACCGGGGAGCTGTTTTTT	CASSHLLAGGTGELFF
16	TRBV7-3	TRBJ1-3	few	-	TGTGCCAGCAGCGCCGGCGACAGTTTTGCTGGAAACACCATATATTTT	CASSAGDSFAGNTIYF
17	TRBV4-3	TRBJ2-2	few	TRBD2	TGCGCCAGCAGCCAAGAATCGGGGGGGCTTTTGGGCGGGGAGCTGTTTTTT	CASSQESGGLLGGELFF
12	TRBV12-3/TRBV12-4	TRBJ2-3	few	TRBD1	TGTGCCAGCAGTTTCAGGGGGGATACGCAGTATTTT	CASSFRGDTQYF
16	TRBV5-6	TRBJ2-3	many	TRBD2	TGTGCCAGCAGCTTGGTCCTAGCGGGGAGGCGGGATACGCAGTATTTT	CASSLVLAGRRDTQYF
15	TRBV5-1	TRBJ1-4	-	TRBD1	TGCGCCAGCAGCCTGGTACAGGGGGCTGTTGAAAAACTGTTTTTT	CASSLVQGAVEKLFF
12	TRBV11-2	TRBJ2-7	many	-	TGTGCCAGCAGCCCGAACAGGGACGAGCAGTACTTC	CASSPNRDEQYF
15	TRBV18	TRBJ2-1	few	-	TGTGCCAGCTCAGTCCCCCAGGGGCAGGCCAATGAGCAGTTCTTC	CASSVPQGQANEQFF
14	TRBV28	TRBJ2-5	many	-	TGTGCCAGCAGTCTTTACACGACCCAAGAGACCCAGTACTTC	CASSLYTTQETQYF
14	TRBV4-1	TRBJ2-7	-	-	TGCGCCAGCAGCCATCTGAGCGGGTACTACGAGCAGTACTTC	CASSHLSGYYEQYF
14	TRBV2	TRBJ2-1	many	-	TGTGCCAGCCGCCTATGGGGGGAGGACAATGAGCAGTTCTTC	CASRLWGEDNEQFF